One sample yielded the 23 T cell receptor beta chains listed below, sequenced in a study of shared clonotypes between healthy human individuals. TCRdb's copy holds only in-frame clones and misses some; the assay was immunoSEQ multiplex PCR. Of hundreds of thousands of clones listed, less than 80% were seen once; the top ten hold around 2%. Sequences were obtained from memory CD4+ T cells sorted from blood. The subset was: CD45RA-negative fraction. Every receptor here comes from a woman in her 30s in good health.

The chain employs TRBV28 and TRBJ1-5; 7 bases fit TRBD1. V shed 5 bases and J 7 bases; nucleotides not matched to a gene: 8. CDR1 is MDHEN, CDR2 SYDVKM, per germline. The length of the CDR3 is 14 residues. CDR3 DNA sequence: TGTGCCAGCAGTATCCAGGGGGTTTGGCAGCCCCAGCATTTT. Translated: CASSIQGVWQPQHF.

The chain is built from TRBV10-2 and TRBJ2-5; tentative D call: TRBD2 (5 bases). The CDR3 sequence is 13 residues long. Trimming shortened V by 2 bases and J by 5 bases, and 9 bases separated the two germline ends. Germline loops: CDR1 WSHSY, CDR2 SAAADI. The CDR3 loop is CASSEELDETQYF. CDR3 coding DNA: TGCGCCAGCAGTGAGGAACTAGACGAGACCCAGTACTTC.

The chain uses TRBV28 and TRBJ2-7; 8 bases match TRBD2. The junction had 7 bases not matched to a gene; V was cut back by 3 bases and J by 0 bases. The CDR3 totals 16 residues. Germline V CDR1 and CDR2: MDHEN, SYDVKM. CDR3 region: CASSFQLAESSYEQYF. The CDR3 nucleotides read TGTGCCAGCAGTTTCCAACTAGCGGAAAGCTCCTACGAGCAGTACTTC.

The chain links TRBV5-8 to TRBJ2-7, with 7 bases matching TRBD1. The CDR3 runs to 14 residues. CDR1 and CDR2 (germline): SGHTS, YDEGEE. The junction had 4 bases not matched to a gene; V was cut back by 4 bases and J by 0 bases. The CDR3 sequence is CASSQHRGSYEQYF. The DNA of the CDR3 is TGTGCCAGCAGCCAACACAGGGGCTCCTACGAGCAGTACTTC.

The chain is built from TRBV7-7 and TRBJ2-3; D possibly matches TRBD1 or TRBD2 (5 bases each). The CDR3 runs 15 residues. V was clipped by 1 base and J by 6 bases, with 14 bases between them. CDR1 and CDR2 from the germline V gene are SSHAT and FNYEAQ (reference sequence). CDR3 amino acids: CASSLGDGPSDTQYF. CDR3 nucleotide sequence: TGTGCCAGCAGCTTAGGGGACGGGCCCTCCGATACGCAGTATTTT.

The CDR3: CAISAAGNQPQHF. The CDR3 bases are TGTGCCATCAGTGCTGCAGGCAATCAGCCCCAGCATTTT. The chain links TRBV10-3 to TRBJ1-5, with D unresolved. V lost 4 bases, J lost 2 bases, and 6 bases lay in between. CDR3 length: 13 amino acids. Germline CDR1 ENHRY, CDR2 SYGVKD.

V usage is TRBV9 and J usage is TRBJ1-2; the match to TRBD1 covers 9 bases. Germline trimming cut 0 bases from V and 3 bases from J; bases unmatched to any gene: 9. From germline, CDR1 is SGDLS and CDR2 YYNGEE. This CDR3 has 17 residues. The DNA for the CDR3 is TGTGCCAGCAGCGTAGGGACAGGGGACCCTAGAGACTATGGCTACACCTTC. Amino acid sequence: CASSVGTGDPRDYGYTF.

V gene TRBV29-1 combines with J gene TRBJ2-1; D gene uncertain. This CDR3 spans 11 amino acids. V gave up 2 bases and J gave up 7 bases, with 6 bases separating them. Germline CDR1 and CDR2: SQVTM and ANQGSEA. The CDR3 spells CSVETRNEQFF. CDR3 DNA: TGCAGCGTTGAAACGAGGAATGAGCAGTTCTTC.

The rearrangement joins TRBV6-4 to TRBJ1-1, with 8 bases that match TRBD1. The J segment lost 7 bases and the V segment lost 5 bases, leaving 18 bases of the junction unmatched. CDR1 is MRHNA and CDR2 is SNTAGT in the germline V gene. The CDR3 has 17 amino acids. CDR3 region: CASSQTDRGRIEVEAFF. CDR3 coding DNA: TGTGCCAGCAGTCAAACCGACAGGGGCCGTATAGAGGTTGAAGCTTTCTTT.

The chain carries TRBV9 and TRBJ2-7; 8 bases line up with TRBD1. The CDR3 has 15 amino acids. Germline lookup yields CDR1 SGDLS and CDR2 YYNGEE. The J segment lost 4 bases and the V segment lost 0 bases, leaving 6 bases of the junction unmatched. DNA for the CDR3: TGTGCCAGCAGCGTAGCAGGACAGGGTGGGTACGAGCAGTACTTC. Translating gives CASSVAGQGGYEQYF.

This rearrangement joins TRBV5-5 to TRBJ2-2; 9 nucleotides line up with TRBD2. In germline, CDR1 is SGHKS, CDR2 YYEKEE (reference sequence). V lost 3 bases, J lost 0 bases, and 6 bases stayed unmatched. The CDR3 is made up of 17 amino acids. DNA of the CDR3: TGTGCCAGCAGCTCCCCACTAGCGGGTTCGAACACCGGGGAGCTGTTTTTT. Its protein product is CASSSPLAGSNTGELFF.

The J gene is TRBJ2-1, the V gene TRBV5-4; possibly TRBD1 or TRBD2 for D (5 bases each). V shed 0 bases and J shed 3 bases, with 13 bases lying between them. Germline assignment: CDR1 SGHNT and CDR2 YYREEE (reference sequence). The CDR3 has 16 amino acids. The CDR3 DNA follows: TGTGCCAGCAGCTTGGTGAGGGGCCTTTTCTACAATGAGCAGTTCTTC. Its translation: CASSLVRGLFYNEQFF.

The CDR3, as DNA: TGTGCCAGTTCGAAGGGGGACAGGGGTTTTGAGACCCAGTACTTC. Its translation is CASSKGDRGFETQYF. The J gene is TRBJ2-5, the V gene TRBV19, with 10 bases lining up with TRBD1. CDR1 LNHDA and CDR2 SQIVND come from the germline V gene (reference sequence). The CDR3 covers 15 residues. The ends lost 8 bases at V and 5 bases at J; junction bases unmatched: 11.

This chain links TRBV28 with TRBJ2-7, with TRBD2 identical over 7 bases. The germline V gene has CDR1 MDHEN and CDR2 SYDVKM. This CDR3 contains 14 residues. Germline trimming cut 5 bases from V and 4 bases from J; bases unmatched to any gene: 8. The CDR3 loop is CASSLPLAAYEQYF. CDR3 nucleotide sequence: TGTGCCAGCAGTCTCCCCCTAGCGGCTTACGAGCAGTACTTC.

To note about this clone: This same CDR3 is encoded by further DNA sequences in the sample. The chain employs TRBV2 and TRBJ1-1, with a weak D call TRBD1 (5 bases). The CDR3 totals 15 residues. Germline V lookup: CDR1 SNHLY, CDR2 FYNNEI. V lost 3 bases and J lost 0, with 11 bases in between. CDR3 in amino acids: CASSDGGGMNTEAFF. The CDR3 nucleotides read TGTGCCAGCAGTGATGGGGGAGGCATGAACACTGAAGCTTTCTTT.

V is TRBV6-1 and J is TRBJ1-2; D not resolved. V shed 2 bases and J shed 8 bases, with 9 bases lying between them. This CDR3 has 12 amino acids. From germline, CDR1 is MNHNS and CDR2 SASEGT. CDR3 region: CASSERWEGYTF. The CDR3 coding sequence is TGTGCCAGCAGTGAACGGTGGGAAGGCTACACCTTC.

The CDR3 DNA follows: TGTGCCATCAGGTATAGCGAGGTCTACAATGAGCAGTTCTTC. This encodes CAIRYSEVYNEQFF. V gene TRBV10-3 combines with J gene TRBJ2-1, with D maybe TRBD2 (5 bases). The CDR3 consists of 14 residues. The germline V gene has CDR1 ENHRY and CDR2 SYGVKD. V was pared by 6 bases and J by 3 bases, with 12 bases between.

The chain couples TRBV5-1 to TRBJ1-6, with D uncertain. Looked up from germline, CDR1 is SGHRS and CDR2 is YFSETQ. The CDR3 sequence is 13 residues long. V lost 0 bases, J lost 6 bases, and 4 bases lay in between. This chain's CDR3 is CASSLAFNSPLHF. The CDR3 DNA follows: TGCGCCAGCAGCTTGGCCTTTAATTCACCCCTCCACTTT.

V usage is TRBV27 and J usage is TRBJ2-7; D uncertain. V was cut by 4 bases and J by 0 bases, with 10 bases left in between. Per the germline V gene, CDR1 is MNHEY and CDR2 is SMNVEV (reference sequence). The CDR3 is 14 amino acids. CDR3 in amino acids: CASSWGQGSYEQYF. The CDR3 DNA reads TGTGCCAGCAGTTGGGGTCAAGGCTCCTACGAGCAGTACTTC.

The J gene is TRBJ2-2, the V gene TRBV29-1; D is ambiguous. Trimming stripped 3 bases from V and 3 bases from J, with 8 bases between. The CDR3 has 13 residues. Germline V gene data show CDR1 as SQVTM and CDR2 as ANQGSEA. DNA of the CDR3: TGCAGCGTTGAGGAACAGTACACCGGGGAGCTGTTTTTT. Translation: CSVEEQYTGELFF.

This clone was detected a few times. The chain joins TRBV27 to TRBJ2-5; the D gene is possibly TRBD2 (5 bases). With 6 bases removed from V and 5 bases from J, the gap between germline ends came to 10 bases. The germline CDR1 and CDR2 sequences are MNHEY and SMNVEV (reference sequence). CDR3 length equals 12 residues. The chain's CDR3 is CASRSPSETQYF. The CDR3 nucleotides read TGTGCCAGCAGGTCGCCTAGCGAGACCCAGTACTTC.

V usage is TRBV7-2 and J usage is TRBJ1-1; D not certain. This CDR3 comprises 13 residues. Germline V gene data show CDR1 as SGHTA and CDR2 as FQGNSA. V was shortened by 3 bases and J by 3 bases, with 8 bases between the two germline ends. CDR3 DNA sequence: TGTGCCAGCAGCTTCTCGTGGGACACTGAAGCTTTCTTT. Translated, it gives CASSFSWDTEAFF.

This clone was picked up one time. CDR3 sequence: CSGRTSGGSDTQYF. The CDR3 bases are TGCAGCGGCCGGACTAGCGGGGGCTCAGATACGCAGTATTTT. J is TRBJ2-3 and V is TRBV29-1; 13 nucleotides line up with TRBD2. Germline CDR1 and CDR2: SQVTM and ANQGSEA. The V segment lost 7 bases and the J segment 4 bases; nucleotides outside the gene matches: 5. The length of the CDR3 is 14 residues.